Listed below are T cell receptor beta chains from one sample, sequenced in a study of T cell responses to AZD1222 COVID-19 vaccine. The protocol was immunoSEQ multiplex PCR, while the TCRdb copy is restricted to in-frame clones and leaves out a portion. The table lists approximately 60,000 clones, around 85% of them singletons. The sample consisted of peripheral blood, taken on day 0 of MenACWY control vaccination. These TCRs come from an adult in good health. CDR3s include the opening cysteine and the closing phenylalanine or tryptophan. D genes are given only for firm matches. Where a row states a size, it is once, few, many or the class of an expanded clone; other rows omit it.

>TRBV28|NA|TRBJ2-1|TRBD2
TGTGCCACCAGAAGATCAAGCGGGAGGGATAATGAGCAGTTCTTC
CATRRSSGRDNEQFF
>TRBV30|NA|TRBJ2-5|TRBD2
TGTGCCTGGAGTGCCCCCCCCCTGAGGACTAGCGGGTTACAAGAGACCCAGTACTTC
CAWSAPPLRTSGLQETQYF
>TRBV7-2|NA|TRBJ1-2|NA
TGTGCCAGCAGCCCCCTTGGGGGGGGTTATGGCTACACCTTC
CASSPLGGGYGYTF
>TRBV19|few|TRBJ2-7|TRBD1
TGTGCCAGTAGTGTTACCGGGACAGGGACGGGCGAGCAGTACTTC
CASSVTGTGTGEQYF
>TRBV15|once|TRBJ1-4|NA
TGTGCCACCAGCAGAGCGGTAGCAACTAATGAAAAACTGTTTTTT
CATSRAVATNEKLFF
>TRBV5-4|once|TRBJ2-5|NA
TGTGCCAGCAGCTTGAGTCAGGGTAGGAGGGAAGGGACCCAGTACTTC
CASSLSQGRREGTQYF
>TRBV27|NA|TRBJ1-6|NA
TGTGCCAGCAGCCGGACGGGGGGACTAGGGCGCTCCTATAATTCACCCCTCCACTTT
CASSRTGGLGRSYNSPLHF
>TRBV28|NA|TRBJ1-2|NA
TGTGCCAGCAGTTTCTCCCTACAGGGATCTAACTATGGCTACACCTTC
CASSFSLQGSNYGYTF
>TRBV19|NA|TRBJ2-7|TRBD1
TGTGCCAGTAGTCCGCGGGACAGGGGGTTCAGCTCCTACGAGCAGTACTTC
CASSPRDRGFSSYEQYF
>TRBV28|once|TRBJ1-2|TRBD1
TGTGCCAGTCGACAGGGGGCTGACTATGGCTACACCTTC
CASRQGADYGYTF
>TRBV7-2|NA|TRBJ1-1|TRBD1
TGTGCCAGCAGCTCGGGACAGGGGCACACTGAAGCTTTCTTT
CASSSGQGHTEAFF
>TRBV7-2|NA|TRBJ1-1|NA
TGTGCCAGCAGCCTCCCCCCCCCGGGGGGGAACACTGAAGCTTTCTTT
CASSLPPPGGNTEAFF
>TRBV28|NA|TRBJ1-1|NA
TGTGCCAGCATCCCTCGGGCGGGGCTGGGTCAGCAGGAAAATGAAGCTTTCTTT
CASIPRAGLGQQENEAFF
>TRBV5-1|NA|TRBJ2-7|NA
TGCGCCAGCAGCTTGGAGACAGCTACCTACGAGCAGTACTTC
CASSLETATYEQYF
>TRBV5-1|once|TRBJ2-3|NA
TGCGCCAGCAGCTCCAGGGGCAGCAGCACAGATACGCAGTATTTT
CASSSRGSSTDTQYF
>TRBV5-1|NA|TRBJ2-1|TRBD2
TGCGCCAGCAGCTTAAGCGGGACTAGCGGGAGCTACAATGAGCAGTTCTTC
CASSLSGTSGSYNEQFF
>TRBV6-1|NA|TRBJ1-1|NA
TGTGCCAGCAGTCATTACAGGGAGGGCACTGAAGCTTTCTTT
CASSHYREGTEAFF
>TRBV11-2|NA|TRBJ1-1|NA
TGTGCCAGCAGCCTAACAGGGACTGAAGCTTTCTTT
CASSLTGTEAFF
>TRBV19|NA|TRBJ1-2|NA
TGTGCCAGTAGTATGAGGCGGGGGCAGGGGAACTATGGCTACACCTTC
CASSMRRGQGNYGYTF
>TRBV30|NA|TRBJ2-2|TRBD1
TGTGCCTGGAGTCCCCGGGACAGGGTGGCCGGGGAGCTGTTTTTT
CAWSPRDRVAGELFF
>TRBV7-2|NA|TRBJ2-7|TRBD2
TGTGCCAGCAGCCGGATCCCTTCAGCGGGAGGTGAGCAGTACTTC
CASSRIPSAGGEQYF
>TRBV7-8|once|TRBJ2-7|NA
TGTGCCAGCAGCTTAATTTCGGACGTAGCCTACGAGCAGTACTTC
CASSLISDVAYEQYF
>TRBV4-1|few|TRBJ1-1|TRBD1
TGCGCCAGCAGCCAATCGGACAGGGAGGTTCACCTGAACACTGAAGCTTTCTTT
CASSQSDREVHLNTEAFF
>TRBV4-2|NA|TRBJ2-1|NA
TGTGCCAGCAGCCAATCTGGGACCGACGGCAATGAGCAGTTCTTC
CASSQSGTDGNEQFF
>TRBV6-5|NA|TRBJ1-4|NA
TGTGCCAGCAGTTACTCCGGGATTGGTAGGGAAAAACTGTTTTTT
CASSYSGIGREKLFF
>TRBV5-5|NA|TRBJ2-5|NA
TGTGCCAGCAGCTTTCTAGGCGGGGACCAAGAGACCCAGTACTTC
CASSFLGGDQETQYF
>TRBV7-9|medium-sized|TRBJ2-5|TRBD2
TGTGCCAGCAGCAATTCATTAACGGGACTAGCGGGAAAGTTAGAGACCCAGTACTTC
CASSNSLTGLAGKLETQYF
>TRBV29-1|NA|TRBJ1-1|TRBD1
TGCAGCGTGAGGACAGGGGGTAGGGAAGCTTTCTTT
CSVRTGGREAFF
>TRBV6-5|NA|TRBJ2-1|NA
TGTGCCAGCAGGGACGACAGAGGCTCCTACAATGAGCAGTTCTTC
CASRDDRGSYNEQFF
>TRBV5-1|NA|TRBJ1-4|TRBD1
TGCGCCAGGAAGGCAGGGGGTCCTAATGAAAAACTGTTTTTT
CARKAGGPNEKLFF
>TRBV7-9|NA|TRBJ2-3|NA
TGTGCCAGCATCTCTTCTAGCACAGATACGCAGTATTTT
CASISSSTDTQYF
>TRBV7-2|once|TRBJ2-1|NA
TGTGCCAGCAGCTTAGTAGCAGGGGGGTCCTACAATGAGCAGTTCTTC
CASSLVAGGSYNEQFF
>TRBV2|NA|TRBJ2-5|NA
TGTGCCAGCACTCGAGGCCCCATGGAGACCCAGTACTTC
CASTRGPMETQYF
>TRBV11-1|NA|TRBJ2-2|NA
TGTGCCAGCAGTTACGGACGGCTTACCGGGGAGCTGTTTTTT
CASSYGRLTGELFF
>TRBV19|NA|TRBJ1-5|NA
TGTGCCACCCGGGGGTTGGGCAATCAGCCCCAGCATTTT
CATRGLGNQPQHF
>TRBV6-2/TRBV6-3|many|TRBJ1-1|NA
TGTGCCAGCAGTAACCCCAGGCCCGGGGTGAACACTGAAGCTTTCTTT
CASSNPRPGVNTEAFF
>TRBV28|NA|TRBJ2-3|NA
TGTGCCAGCAGTTTGCGTCCGCCAGATACGCAGTATTTT
CASSLRPPDTQYF
>TRBV7-2|NA|TRBJ1-6|TRBD1
TGTGCCAGCAGCTCGGGGACAGGGTACGGCTCCTATAATTCACCCCTCCACTTT
CASSSGTGYGSYNSPLHF
>TRBV6-2/TRBV6-3|NA|TRBJ2-5|NA
TGTGCCAGCAGTTGGGGAGAGGTGGAGACCCAGTACTTC
CASSWGEVETQYF
>TRBV10-3|NA|TRBJ2-1|NA
TGTGCCATCAAACCCTCTGAGGCATACAATGAGCAGTTCTTC
CAIKPSEAYNEQFF
>TRBV6-5|NA|TRBJ2-1|TRBD2
TGTGCCAGCAGCGGGAGTCCGGGGGGTGAGCAGTTCTTC
CASSGSPGGEQFF
>TRBV29-1|NA|TRBJ1-2|NA
TGCAGCGTGGTCCTTAACTATGGCTACACCTTC
CSVVLNYGYTF
>TRBV29-1|NA|TRBJ1-1|NA
TGCAGCGCCCAGGTCGCGTACACTGAAGCTTTCTTT
CSAQVAYTEAFF
>TRBV10-3|NA|TRBJ2-7|TRBD2
TGTGCCATCAGTTTCAGCGGGACTCCCTACGAGCAGTACTTC
CAISFSGTPYEQYF
>TRBV25-1|NA|TRBJ2-3|NA
TGTGCCAGCAGTGAGGGCTATTTCACAGATACGCAGTATTTT
CASSEGYFTDTQYF
>TRBV28|NA|TRBJ2-3|TRBD2
TGTGCCAGCAGTTTATACGGACTAGCGGGAGAAGATACGCAGTATTTT
CASSLYGLAGEDTQYF
>TRBV15|NA|TRBJ2-5|TRBD2
TGTGCCACCAGCAGATCCTTGGCGGGGGAGGTGACCCAGTACTTC
CATSRSLAGEVTQYF
>TRBV20-1|NA|TRBJ1-1|NA
TGCAGTGCTAGTTCCCGACCCAACTTAGTGAACACTGAAGCTTTCTTT
CSASSRPNLVNTEAFF